This TCR beta chain was documented in a study of blood T cell repertoires in COVID-19. Study as a whole: Material from acute and convalescent COVID-19 was sourced from the United States, Italy and Spain. PBMCs, B-cell-depleted T cells, or T cells were the source of the cDNA or gDNA that made up the material.

CDR1 and CDR2 from the germline V gene are SEHNR and FQNEAQ (reference sequence). The CDR3 is 13 residues long. The J segment lost 5 bases and the V segment lost 5 bases, leaving 3 bases of the junction unmatched. In the authors' workflow: Nucleated cell counts were estimated from reference gene primer amplification. The method was immunoSEQ multiplex PCR; TCRdb's version includes in-frame clones alone and lacks a portion of them. The D gene and trimming were derived from the DNA, and the V and J assignments and clone size from that table. The sample has about 64,000 clones, under 95% seen once; the top ten hold 1.6%.

The chain carries TRBV7-9 and TRBJ2-5, with TRBD1 identical over 9 bases. The source is a human donor in a cohort sampled during active COVID-19. The sequencing sample was made of peripheral blood. The CDR3 DNA reads as TGTGCCAGCAGCACGGGACAGGGTGAGACCCAGTACTTC. It encodes CASSTGQGETQYF.